Ten or more counts support the clone carrying this TCR beta chain. Its target is not known. This sample is drawn from a study of T cells in Graves' hyperthyroidism and ophthalmopathy. Study at large: At the time of initial diagnosis and before any treatment, peripheral blood was collected.

Points from the study as a whole: Most clonotypes expanded in the thyroid (above 0.001) were also present in blood.

RNA transcripts yielded amplified TCR beta CDR3 regions. An initial round of RT-PCR targeting the TCR CDR3 relied on the HTBI primer set. TCRdb passed the multiplex PCR reads through MiXCR, listing each CDR3 protein once. The sample yields under 500,000 distinct CDR3 sequences, roughly an eighth seen once. Fresh 10 ml peripheral blood yielded PBMCs. V trimming: 4 bases; J trimming: 3 bases; junction bases outside the gene matches: 4. The CDR3 contains 14 residues. CDR1 and CDR2 (germline): MNHNS, SASEGT. The chain combines TRBV6-1 with TRBJ2-7, with TRBD2 matching over 9 bases. Sequencing was done on a sample of blood. The source is a man over 45 with Graves' ophthalmopathy. CDR3 protein: CASSASGALYEQYF. The CDR3 region has the DNA TGTGCCAGCAGTGCTAGCGGGGCCCTCTACGAGCAGTACTTC.